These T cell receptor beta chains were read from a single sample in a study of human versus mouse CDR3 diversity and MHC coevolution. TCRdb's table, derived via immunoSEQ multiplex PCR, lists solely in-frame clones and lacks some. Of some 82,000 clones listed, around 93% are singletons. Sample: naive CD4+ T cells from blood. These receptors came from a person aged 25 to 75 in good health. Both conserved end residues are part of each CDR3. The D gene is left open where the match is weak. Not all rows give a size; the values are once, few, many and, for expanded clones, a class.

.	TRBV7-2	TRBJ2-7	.	CASSPQAGNSYEQYF	TGTGCCAGCAGCCCTCAGGCGGGTAACTCCTACGAGCAGTACTTC
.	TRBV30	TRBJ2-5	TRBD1	CAYEGQGWETQYF	TGTGCCTATGAGGGACAGGGGTGGGAGACCCAGTACTTC
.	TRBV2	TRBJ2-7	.	CASRGTLMGSEQYF	TGTGCCAGCAGGGGGACATTGATGGGTTCCGAGCAGTACTTC
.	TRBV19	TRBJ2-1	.	CASRFTGNEQFF	TGTGCCAGTAGGTTTACGGGAAATGAGCAGTTCTTC
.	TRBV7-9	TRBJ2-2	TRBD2	CASSLMGLAGGRNTGELFF	TGTGCCAGCAGCTTGATGGGACTAGCGGGAGGACGCAACACCGGGGAGCTGTTTTTT
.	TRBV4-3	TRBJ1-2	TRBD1	CASSPQGGSRYGYTF	TGCGCCAGCAGCCCACAGGGGGGGAGTCGGTATGGCTACACCTTC
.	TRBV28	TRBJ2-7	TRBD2	CASTSRPTSGYEQYF	TGTGCCAGCACCTCCCGCCCGACTAGCGGCTACGAGCAGTACTTC
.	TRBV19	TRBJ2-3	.	CASASMHTQYF	TGTGCCAGCGCGTCTATGCATACGCAGTATTTT
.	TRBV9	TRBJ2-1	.	CASSVVGLLGHEQFF	TGTGCCAGCAGCGTAGTTGGGCTCCTCGGCCATGAGCAGTTCTTC
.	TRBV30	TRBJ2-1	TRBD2	CAWTRLAGSYNEQFF	TGTGCCTGGACCCGACTAGCGGGCTCCTACAATGAGCAGTTCTTC
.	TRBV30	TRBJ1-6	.	CAWSVPGTLSPLHF	TGTGCCTGGAGTGTCCCCGGGACACTTTCACCCCTCCACTTT
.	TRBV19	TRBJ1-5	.	CASSKQVNQPQHF	TGTGCCAGTAGTAAACAGGTCAATCAGCCCCAGCATTTT
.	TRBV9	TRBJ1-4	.	CASSVLAVNEKLFF	TGTGCCAGCAGCGTATTAGCAGTTAATGAAAAACTGTTTTTT
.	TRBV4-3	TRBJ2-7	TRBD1	CASSQDKGANGYEQYF	TGCGCCAGCAGCCAAGATAAGGGGGCGAATGGTTACGAGCAGTACTTC
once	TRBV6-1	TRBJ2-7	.	CASSEWGESYEQYF	TGTGCCAGCAGTGAATGGGGGGAATCCTACGAGCAGTACTTC
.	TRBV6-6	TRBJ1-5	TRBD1	CASRSHWDRLNQPQHF	TGTGCCAGCAGATCCCACTGGGACAGACTCAATCAGCCCCAGCATTTT
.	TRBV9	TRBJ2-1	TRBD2	CASRAMGGTSGIAYNEQFF	TGTGCCAGCAGGGCCATGGGGGGAACTAGCGGGATTGCCTACAATGAGCAGTTCTTC
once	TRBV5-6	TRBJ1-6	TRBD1	CASSSGQLNSPLHF	TGTGCCAGCAGCTCGGGACAGCTAAATTCACCCCTCCACTTT
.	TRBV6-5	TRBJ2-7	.	CASSYTYEQYF	TGTGCCAGCAGTTATACTTACGAGCAGTACTTC
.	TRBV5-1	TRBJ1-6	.	CASTLADSPLHF	TGCGCCAGCACCCTGGCCGATTCACCCCTCCACTTT
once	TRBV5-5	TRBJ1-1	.	CASSTSMRDTEAFF	TGTGCCAGCAGCACCTCCATGAGGGACACTGAAGCTTTCTTT
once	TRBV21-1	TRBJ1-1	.	CASSSCSYPGDRGGADTEAFF	TGTGCCAGCAGCTCCTGCTCGTACCCCGGGGACAGGGGAGGAGCGGACACTGAAGCTTTCTTT
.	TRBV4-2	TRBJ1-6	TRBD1	CASSQGPQQGVNSPLHF	TGTGCCAGCAGCCAAGGCCCCCAACAGGGGGTAAATTCACCCCTCCACTTT
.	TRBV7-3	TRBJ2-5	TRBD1	CASSPKTGWETQYF	TGTGCCAGCAGCCCAAAGACAGGGTGGGAGACCCAGTACTTC
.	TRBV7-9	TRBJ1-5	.	CASSPLGGEGQPQHF	TGTGCCAGCAGCCCGCTAGGAGGGGAGGGTCAGCCCCAGCATTTT
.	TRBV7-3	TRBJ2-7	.	CASSPRGRGRTYEQYF	TGTGCCAGCAGCCCTCGGGGTAGGGGGAGAACCTACGAGCAGTACTTC
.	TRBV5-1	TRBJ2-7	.	CASSLQGSYEQYF	TGCGCCAGCAGCTTACAGGGTTCCTACGAGCAGTACTTC
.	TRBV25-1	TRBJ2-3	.	CASSRTATDTQYF	TGTGCCAGCAGTCGGACAGCCACAGATACGCAGTATTTT
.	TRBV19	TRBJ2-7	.	CASSINRDHEQYF	TGTGCCAGTAGTATCAACAGGGACCACGAGCAGTACTTC
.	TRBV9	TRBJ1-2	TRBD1	CASSPRTGIGGYTF	TGTGCCAGCAGCCCTAGGACAGGGATCGGTGGCTACACCTTC
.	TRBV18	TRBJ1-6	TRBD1	CASSLTVGTGYSPLHF	TGTGCCAGCTCATTAACGGTCGGGACAGGATATTCACCCCTCCACTTT
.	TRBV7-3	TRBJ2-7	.	CASSSDRSSYEQYF	TGTGCCAGCAGCTCGGACAGAAGCTCCTACGAGCAGTACTTC
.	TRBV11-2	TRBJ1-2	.	CASSLQQGSGYTF	TGTGCCAGCAGCCTCCAACAGGGTTCTGGCTACACCTTC
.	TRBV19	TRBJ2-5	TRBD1	CASKGTGGGETQYF	TGTGCCAGTAAAGGGACAGGGGGAGGAGAGACCCAGTACTTC
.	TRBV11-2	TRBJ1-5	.	CASSLGAGQPQHF	TGTGCCAGCAGCTTGGGGGCTGGGCAGCCCCAGCATTTT
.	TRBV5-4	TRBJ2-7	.	CASSRQDSYEQYF	TGTGCCAGCAGCCGACAGGACTCCTACGAGCAGTACTTC
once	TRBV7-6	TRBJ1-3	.	CASSLNSLPDSGNTIYF	TGTGCCAGCAGCTTAAACTCGTTGCCTGACAGTGGAAACACCATATATTTT
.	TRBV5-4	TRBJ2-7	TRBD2	CASSVGTSDYEQYF	TGTGCCAGCAGTGTCGGGACTAGCGACTACGAGCAGTACTTC
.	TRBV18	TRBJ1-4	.	CASSPFAATNEKLFF	TGTGCCAGCTCCCCCTTCGCGGCAACTAATGAAAAACTGTTTTTT
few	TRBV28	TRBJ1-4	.	CASRQGSTNEKLFF	TGTGCCAGCAGGCAGGGTTCAACTAATGAAAAACTGTTTTTT
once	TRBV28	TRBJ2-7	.	CASSRQVYEQYF	TGTGCCAGCAGCCGACAGGTCTACGAGCAGTACTTC
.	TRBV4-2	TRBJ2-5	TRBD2	CASSQERLAGGYQETQYF	TGTGCCAGCAGCCAAGAACGGCTAGCGGGGGGGTACCAAGAGACCCAGTACTTC
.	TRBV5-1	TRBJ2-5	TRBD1	CASSVEDRGTQETQYF	TGCGCCAGCAGCGTGGAGGACAGGGGAACGCAAGAGACCCAGTACTTC